This entry lists 18 T cell receptor beta chains sequenced from one sample in a study of Ad26.COV2.S vaccination and SARS-CoV-2 variants. Only in-frame clones appear in the TCRdb table, and some are missing; sequencing was by immunoSEQ multiplex PCR. The table records about 350,000 clones, around 86% of them present only once. The treatment denotes: 15 to 20 received Ad26.COV2.S at low or high dose, single or two shots; about 5 received placebo; per-sample allocation not given. Material that was analyzed had been drawn on day 63 after the first vaccine or placebo injection. Source: peripheral blood, taken in a trial of Ad26.COV2.S vaccine versus placebo. The receptors come from a person between 18 and 60 years old who received the Ad26.COV2.S COVID-19 vaccine or a placebo.

This clone turned up a few times. The chain recombines TRBV5-6 with TRBJ1-5; TRBD1 agrees at 7 bases. CDR3 length: 15 amino acids. The V gene's germline CDR1 is SGHDT and CDR2 YYEEEE. The ends lost 0 bases at V and 2 bases at J; junction bases unmatched: 2. CDR3 nucleotides: TGTGCCAGCAGCTTGGGTAGGGGGCGCAATCAGCCCCAGCATTTT. Its protein product is CASSLGRGRNQPQHF.

In DNA form, the CDR3 reads TGTGCCAGCGGCCGACAGGGATTCCACGAGCAGTACTTC. The encoded protein is CASGRQGFHEQYF. The V call is TRBV12-3 or TRBV12-4, the J call TRBJ2-7; 7 bases map to TRBD1. CDR3 length: 13 residues. The junction had 9 bases not matched to a gene; V was cut back by 8 bases and J by 5 bases.

This chain joins TRBV4-1 and TRBJ1-3; the match to TRBD1 covers 8 bases. The germline V gene encodes CDR1 MGHRA and CDR2 YSYEKL. The junction had 7 bases not matched to a gene; V was cut back by 3 bases and J by 0 bases. The CDR3 contains 17 residues. The CDR3 sequence is CASSQTGAWPSGNTIYF. The CDR3 nucleotides read TGCGCCAGCAGCCAGACAGGGGCCTGGCCCTCTGGAAACACCATATATTTT.

This chain joins TRBV3-1 (or the pseudogene TRBV3-2) and TRBJ2-5; D might be TRBD2 (5 bases). The CDR3 length is 15 residues. Germline V lookup: CDR1 LGHDT, CDR2 YNNKEL (reference sequence). Trimming stripped 0 bases from V and 5 bases from J, with 13 bases between. CDR3 nucleotide sequence: TGTGCCAGCAGCCAAGATGCGGCTAGCTATGAGACCCAGTACTTC. Translating it yields CASSQDAASYETQYF.

This clone came up once. The rearrangement uses TRBV14 and TRBJ2-5, with a weak D call TRBD2 (7 bases). The CDR3 is made up of 14 amino acids. Germline V gene data show CDR1 as SGHDN and CDR2 as FVKESK. V lost 2 bases and J 1 base, leaving 8 bases between the germline ends. The CDR3 nucleotides read TGTGCCAGCAGCCAAAGGGGGGGCCAAGAGACCCAGTACTTC. It encodes CASSQRGGQETQYF.

The genes are TRBV5-1 and TRBJ2-1, with 13 bases aligning to TRBD2. J gave up 7 bases and V 0 bases, and 7 bases lay outside the gene matches. The CDR3 runs to 17 residues. Germline V gene lookup returns CDR1 SGHRS and CDR2 YFSETQ. The CDR3 sequence is CASSLGTSGGEPNEQFF. CDR3 DNA sequence: TGCGCCAGCAGCTTGGGGACTAGCGGGGGTGAACCGAATGAGCAGTTCTTC.

This clone has only one observation. V gene TRBV9 combines with J gene TRBJ2-5; tentatively, D is TRBD1 (5 bases). CDR1 SGDLS and CDR2 YYNGEE come from the germline V gene. Trimming pared 0 bases from V and 5 bases from J, leaving 14 bases between. The length of the CDR3 is 15 residues. The CDR3 region is CASSVGSGKGETQYF. The DNA of the CDR3 is TGTGCCAGCAGCGTAGGCTCAGGGAAGGGGGAGACCCAGTACTTC.

This clone was picked up a small number of times. V and J are TRBV5-1 and TRBJ2-7; 9 bases match TRBD1. V was clipped by 4 bases and J by 0 bases; unmatched bases: 5. The CDR3 covers 15 residues. Germline V lookup: CDR1 SGHRS, CDR2 YFSETQ. Here the CDR3 DNA reads TGCGCCAGCAGCATAGGACAGGGGAGCTCCTACGAGCAGTACTTC. This codes for CASSIGQGSSYEQYF.

The V and J genes are TRBV7-2 and TRBJ1-2; D ambiguous. CDR3 length equals 13 residues. Trimming left V 5 bases short and J 2 bases short, with 9 bases between. In germline, CDR1 is SGHTA, CDR2 FQGNSA. The CDR3 nucleotides read TGTGCCAGCAGCACCTCAGGAAACTATGGCTACACCTTC. Translation: CASSTSGNYGYTF.

This clone occurred once. The chain recombines TRBV5-1 with TRBJ1-2, with 9 bases matching TRBD1. Per germline, CDR1 SGHRS and CDR2 YFSETQ. This CDR3 contains 14 residues. Unmatched junction bases numbered 4, after V lost 0 bases and J lost 7 bases. The CDR3 loop is CASSLDRGLTGYTF. The CDR3 nucleotides are TGCGCCAGCAGCTTGGACAGGGGGCTAACTGGCTACACCTTC.

V is TRBV27 and J is TRBJ1-2; D not certain. V was trimmed by 2 bases and J by 4 bases, leaving 8 bases between them. Per the germline V gene, CDR1 is MNHEY and CDR2 is SMNVEV (reference sequence). The CDR3 consists of 13 residues. DNA for the CDR3: TGTGCCAGCAGTTTAAGGCAAACCTATGGCTACACCTTC. Its translation is CASSLRQTYGYTF.

This rearrangement joins TRBV30 to TRBJ1-1; possible D gene TRBD1, 5 bases. The CDR3 runs 13 residues. V shed 6 bases and J shed 4 bases, with 15 bases lying between them. The germline gives CDR1 GTSNPN, CDR2 SVGIG (reference sequence). The CDR3 DNA reads TGTGCCTGCCAAGGCGGGGCACTCACTGAAGCTTTCTTT. Translating it yields CACQGGALTEAFF.

This clone was seen only a few times. This chain uses TRBV5-1 with TRBJ2-5, with a weak D call TRBD1 (6 bases). Germline CDR1 is SGHRS and CDR2 is YFSETQ. V was clipped by 0 bases and J by 5 bases, with 11 bases between them. The CDR3 totals 14 residues. For the CDR3, the DNA is TGCGCCAGCAGCTTGGCAGACAGGTGGGAGACCCAGTACTTC. Amino acids: CASSLADRWETQYF.

The chain carries TRBV6-2 or TRBV6-3 and TRBJ1-1; TRBD1 aligns across 8 bases. V lost 6 bases, J lost 0 bases, and 6 bases stayed unmatched. The CDR3 has 15 amino acids. Germline lookup yields CDR1 MNHEY and CDR2 SVGEGT. The CDR3 region has the DNA TGTGCCAGCAGCGACAGGGGAGGTTTGAACACTGAAGCTTTCTTT. Its protein product is CASSDRGGLNTEAFF.

The chain carries TRBV9 and TRBJ2-2; D is perhaps TRBD2 (6 bases). Germline-derived CDR1 and CDR2 are SGDLS and YYNGEE. V was shortened by 3 bases and J by 8 bases, with 23 bases between the two germline ends. The CDR3 spans 17 residues. The CDR3 DNA sequence: TGTGCCAGCAGCGCCCCAGGTGGGGGGACGGTCTCAGGGGAGCTGTTTTTT. Residues: CASSAPGGGTVSGELFF.

This chain uses TRBV5-1 with TRBJ1-1; 7 nucleotides match TRBD1. Looked up from germline, CDR1 is SGHRS and CDR2 is YFSETQ. The trim removed 1 base at V and 1 base at J, leaving 4 bases unmatched. This CDR3 spans 15 amino acids. The CDR3, as DNA: TGCGCCAGCAGCTTGTTGGGGACAGAGAACACTGAAGCTTTCTTT. This gives the protein CASSLLGTENTEAFF.

The J gene is TRBJ1-5, the V gene TRBV2; unclear D gene. There are 14 residues in the CDR3. Germline V gives CDR1 SNHLY, CDR2 FYNNEI. Trimming took off 1 base at V and 3 bases at J, with 7 bases between the two ends. This CDR3 is CASSEGSLNQPQHF. Here the CDR3 DNA reads TGTGCCAGCAGTGAAGGCAGCCTCAATCAGCCCCAGCATTTT.

In its sample, this clone was seen once. This sequence joins TRBV19 and TRBJ2-2; TRBD2 aligns across 13 bases. The V segment lost 9 bases and the J segment 7 bases; nucleotides outside the gene matches: 14. Germline V gene lookup returns CDR1 LNHDA and CDR2 SQIVND (reference sequence). CDR3 length equals 17 residues. The DNA for the CDR3 is TGTGCCAGCCAGGATGGGTCACTAGCGGGGGGGTTCGGGGAGCTGTTTTTT. It encodes CASQDGSLAGGFGELFF.